The 25 T cell receptor beta chains given below trace back to one sample, sequenced in a study of CD8 T cells in ankylosing spondylitis. TCRdb analysed the 5' RACE reads with MiXCR anew, one entry per CDR3 protein. The table has 230,000 or so distinct CDR3 sequences, roughly a quarter seen once. Sequencing was performed on blood, either unsorted or a sorted T cell fraction (not recorded which). The origin of the receptors is a male donor with ankylosing spondylitis or in good health (not recorded which).

This clonotype was counted at least ten times. The chain uses TRBV12-3 or TRBV12-4 and TRBJ1-5; no reliable D call. The CDR3 is 13 residues long. Trimming removed 5 bases at V and 7 bases at J, with 12 bases between. In nucleotides, the CDR3 is TGTGCCAGCAGTCGGGCCCAATTCCAGCCCCAGCATTTT. This codes for CASSRAQFQPQHF.

The chain is built from TRBV6-5 and TRBJ2-1; possible D gene TRBD2, 6 bases. This CDR3 is built from 15 residues. V was shortened by 5 bases and J by 5 bases, with 16 bases between the two germline ends. CDR1 and CDR2 (germline): MNHEY, SVGAGI. This CDR3 is CASSGTGTLDNEQFF. The DNA for the CDR3 is TGTGCCAGCAGTGGAACCGGGACTCTGGACAATGAGCAGTTCTTC.

This clonotype was picked up many times. The CDR3 loop is CSARGQYSDQPQHF. CDR3 coding DNA: TGCAGTGCTAGAGGACAGTACAGCGATCAGCCCCAGCATTTT. The chain links TRBV20-1 to TRBJ1-5; tentative D call: TRBD1 (5 bases). CDR3 length: 14 residues. V gave up 1 base and J gave up 5 bases, with 12 bases separating them. Germline CDR1 DFQATT, CDR2 SNEGSKA (reference sequence).

The gene calls are TRBV20-1 and TRBJ2-7; 10 bases are a match to TRBD1. CDR3 length equals 13 residues. V lost 5 bases and J lost 6; bases outside the gene matches: 7. Germline V gene lookup returns CDR1 DFQATT and CDR2 SNEGSKA (reference sequence). This CDR3 is CSAVGQGVGEQYF. The CDR3 nucleotides read TGCAGTGCTGTAGGACAGGGGGTAGGCGAGCAGTACTTC.

This clonotype was detected many times. V usage is TRBV6-5 and J usage is TRBJ1-5; no definite D call. V was pared by 0 bases and J by 5 bases, with 8 bases between. Germline V lookup: CDR1 MNHEY, CDR2 SVGAGI. CDR3 size: 14 residues. CDR3 protein: CASSYSMVDQPQHF. The DNA of the CDR3 is TGTGCCAGCAGTTACTCGATGGTAGATCAGCCCCAGCATTTT.

This clonotype was counted many times. The J gene is TRBJ2-5, the V gene TRBV11-2, with 11 bases fitting TRBD2. The J segment lost 3 bases and the V segment lost 2 bases, leaving 5 bases of the junction unmatched. Germline CDR1 SGHAT, CDR2 FQNNGV. The length of the CDR3 is 16 residues. The CDR3 DNA reads as TGTGCCAGCAGCTTAATTAGCGGGGGGGAAAAAGAGACCCAGTACTTC. As protein: CASSLISGGEKETQYF.

At least ten counts were recorded for this clonotype. The V and J genes are TRBV4-1 and TRBJ2-7, with 7 bases matching TRBD1. Unmatched junction bases numbered 7, after V lost 2 bases and J lost 0 bases. Germline V lookup: CDR1 MGHRA, CDR2 YSYEKL. There are 16 residues in the CDR3. The CDR3 reads CASSQTDRASSYEQYF. The CDR3 nucleotides are TGCGCCAGCAGCCAAACCGACAGGGCCAGCTCCTACGAGCAGTACTTC.

The chain is built from TRBV24-1 and TRBJ1-5; TRBD1 might be the D (6 bases). Deletions cut 5 bases from V and 2 bases from J, with 12 bases between. CDR3 length equals 15 residues. Germline loops: CDR1 KGHDR, CDR2 SFDVKD. This chain's CDR3 is CATSVGGLRNQPQHF. CDR3 bases: TGTGCCACCAGTGTTGGGGGCCTACGCAATCAGCCCCAGCATTTT.

This clonotype was detected ten times or more. The chain recombines TRBV12-3 or TRBV12-4 with TRBJ2-7; D gene unclear. The CDR3 totals 14 residues. V lost 2 bases, J lost 6 bases, and 14 bases lay in between. CDR3 in amino acids: CASSLQILLGEQYF. The CDR3 coding sequence is TGTGCCAGCAGTTTACAGATCCTGTTGGGCGAGCAGTACTTC.

This rearrangement joins TRBV20-1 to TRBJ2-3; D possibly corresponds to TRBD2 (6 bases). The CDR3 length is 16 residues. CDR1 and CDR2 from the germline V gene are DFQATT and SNEGSKA (reference sequence). V gave up 3 bases and J gave up 5 bases, with 21 bases separating them. The CDR3 region has the DNA TGCAGTGCTAGCCCCTCTGCGGGACCCCTGGGAGATACGCAGTATTTT. Its translation is CSASPSAGPLGDTQYF.

This clonotype was seen at least ten times. This chain connects TRBV6-1 to TRBJ2-6; D is possibly TRBD2 (5 bases). This CDR3 spans 13 amino acids. The V end lost 10 bases, the J end lost 1 base, and 8 bases lay between the germline ends. Germline CDR1 is MNHNS and CDR2 is SASEGT. This CDR3 reads CAISGSGANVLTF. CDR3 nucleotides: TGTGCCATCAGCGGATCTGGGGCCAACGTCCTGACTTTC.

As DNA, the CDR3 is TGCGCCAGCAGCCGAGATGAGCAAGGCTACGAGCAGTACTTC. Its protein product is CASSRDEQGYEQYF. The chain carries TRBV4-1 and TRBJ2-7; D is uncertain. The CDR3 totals 14 residues. V was trimmed by 4 bases and J by 3 bases, leaving 13 bases between them. Germline V CDR1 and CDR2: MGHRA, YSYEKL.

This clonotype was recorded at least ten times. This CDR3 reads CSTRTATTDTQYF. The CDR3 DNA is TGCAGCACACGGACGGCAACCACAGATACGCAGTATTTT. J is TRBJ2-3 and V is TRBV29-1, with D unclear. Trimming left V 8 bases short and J 2 bases short, with 14 bases between. The CDR3 loop spans 13 amino acids. The germline V gene encodes CDR1 SQVTM and CDR2 ANQGSEA.

The chain combines TRBV12-3 or TRBV12-4 with TRBJ2-7; either TRBD1 or TRBD2 may fit D (5 bases each). V lost 5 bases to trimming and J lost 10 bases, with 24 bases between them. This CDR3 has 15 residues. For the CDR3, the DNA is TGTGCCAGCAGTCCCTCATCGTCGGGGCAGCTCGTACAGTACTTC. Its protein is CASSPSSSGQLVQYF.

This clonotype was observed a few times. CDR3 bases: TGTGCCACCCAACGTGGGCCCTACGAGCAGTACTTC. Translated: CATQRGPYEQYF. The V gene is TRBV6-5, the J gene TRBJ2-7, with unresolved D. The V end lost 10 bases, the J end lost 2 bases, and 12 bases lay between the germline ends. The CDR3 spans 12 residues. Germline V gene lookup returns CDR1 MNHEY and CDR2 SVGAGI.

This clonotype has only a few counts. V gene TRBV6-1 combines with J gene TRBJ2-1; 7 bases align to TRBD1. This CDR3 has 14 residues. Per the germline V gene, CDR1 is MNHNS and CDR2 is SASEGT. After removal of 7 bases from V and 8 bases from J, the junction contained 11 bases not matched to a gene. CDR3 in amino acids: CASNHGQARDEQFF. The CDR3 DNA is TGTGCCAGCAATCACGGACAGGCCCGGGATGAGCAGTTCTTC.

This clonotype was seen repeatedly, ten times or more. The chain uses TRBV28 and TRBJ2-3; 7 bases are a match to TRBD2. In germline, CDR1 is MDHEN, CDR2 SYDVKM. The CDR3 is made up of 16 amino acids. The V gene end was trimmed by 7 bases and the J gene end by 2 bases; junction bases not matched to a gene: 12. The CDR3 nucleotides are TGTGCCAGCATCTATGGGGGGGAGTCATCCACAGATACGCAGTATTTT. This sequence encodes CASIYGGESSTDTQYF.

This clonotype has just a few counts. The rearrangement joins TRBV12-3 or TRBV12-4 to TRBJ2-5, with 8 bases aligning to TRBD1. V shed 5 bases, J shed 1 base, and the junction held 6 bases outside the gene matches. This CDR3 spans 15 amino acids. The CDR3 region is CASSKDGTGQETQYF. The CDR3 DNA reads as TGTGCCAGCAGTAAGGACGGGACAGGCCAAGAGACCCAGTACTTC.

This clonotype came up a few times. This chain joins TRBV29-1 and TRBJ1-3, with D uncertain. Germline-derived CDR1 and CDR2 are SQVTM and ANQGSEA. V was pared by 4 bases and J by 6 bases, with 10 bases between. The CDR3 runs to 12 residues. The CDR3 here is CSVVSGENTIYF. CDR3 sequence (DNA): TGCAGCGTTGTCTCCGGTGAAAACACCATATATTTT.

This clonotype was counted at least ten times. The V gene is TRBV20-1, the J gene TRBJ2-7; D gene uncertain. The germline gives CDR1 DFQATT, CDR2 SNEGSKA (reference sequence). V lost 6 bases to trimming and J lost 7 bases, with 16 bases between them. The CDR3 sequence is 12 residues long. The CDR3 protein is CSAPDPDREQYF. In nucleotides, the CDR3 is TGCAGTGCCCCCGACCCGGACCGGGAGCAGTACTTC.

This clonotype was observed a handful of times. The junction departs from germline at one end; a sequencing error may be responsible. V and J are TRBV3-1 and TRBJ2-7; 9 bases are a match to TRBD2. CDR1 and CDR2 (germline): LGHDT, YNNKEL (reference sequence). CDR3 length: 15 amino acids. The DNA of the CDR3 is TGTGCCAGCTGCCAAGGGCTAGCGGGGCCCTACGAGCAGTACTTC. It is translated as CASCQGLAGPYEQYF.

The V call is TRBV20-1, the J call TRBJ2-7; 8 bases fit TRBD2. CDR1 and CDR2 (germline): DFQATT, SNEGSKA (reference sequence). CDR3 length: 13 residues. The V gene end was trimmed by 3 bases and the J gene end by 4 bases; junction bases not matched to a gene: 5. The CDR3 DNA reads TGCAGTGCTAGTTGGCCTAGCGGGTACGAGCAGTACTTC. As protein: CSASWPSGYEQYF.

In this sample, this clonotype turned up many times. The chain employs TRBV4-1 and TRBJ2-2, with a possible D match to TRBD1 (5 bases). V lost 4 bases, J lost 5 bases, and 14 bases lay in between. Germline V gives CDR1 MGHRA, CDR2 YSYEKL. This CDR3 is built from 15 residues. DNA for the CDR3: TGCGCCAGCAGCCCCATTGGCAGGGCGACCGGGGAGCTGTTTTTT. This gives the protein CASSPIGRATGELFF.

This clonotype occurred once. The chain joins TRBV12-3 or TRBV12-4 to TRBJ2-3; D gene ambiguous. There are 14 residues in the CDR3. The V and J ends lost 1 base and 3 bases respectively, with 8 bases between them. The CDR3 coding sequence is TGTGCCAGCAGTTTAGACAGAGAGACAGATACGCAGTATTTT. It encodes CASSLDRETDTQYF.

This chain joins TRBV11-2 and TRBJ2-3; D tentatively reads TRBD1 or TRBD2 (5 bases each). Trimming pared 5 bases from V and 4 bases from J, leaving 19 bases between. This CDR3 spans 16 amino acids. Germline V gene data show CDR1 as SGHAT and CDR2 as FQNNGV. CDR3: CASSPGWGSGADTQYF. The CDR3 DNA follows: TGTGCCAGCAGCCCTGGGTGGGGGTCCGGGGCAGATACGCAGTATTTT.